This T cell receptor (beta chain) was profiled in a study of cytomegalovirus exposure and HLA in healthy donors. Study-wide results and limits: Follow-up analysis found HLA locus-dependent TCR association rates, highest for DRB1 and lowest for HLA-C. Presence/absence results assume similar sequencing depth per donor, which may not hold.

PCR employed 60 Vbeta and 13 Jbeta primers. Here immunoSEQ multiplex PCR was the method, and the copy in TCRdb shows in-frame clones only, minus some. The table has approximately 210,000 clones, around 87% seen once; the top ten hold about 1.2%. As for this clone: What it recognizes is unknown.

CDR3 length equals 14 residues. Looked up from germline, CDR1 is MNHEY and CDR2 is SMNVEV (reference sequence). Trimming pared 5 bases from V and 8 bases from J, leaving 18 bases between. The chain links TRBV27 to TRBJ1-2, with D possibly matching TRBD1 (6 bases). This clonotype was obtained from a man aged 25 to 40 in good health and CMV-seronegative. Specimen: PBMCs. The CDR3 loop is CASSNHRVGYGYTF. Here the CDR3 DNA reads TGTGCCAGCAGTAACCACAGGGTAGGATACGGCTACACCTTC.